This T cell receptor beta chain was captured in a study of blood T cell repertoires in COVID-19. The protocol was immunoSEQ multiplex PCR, while the TCRdb copy is restricted to in-frame clones and leaves out a portion. The table lists roughly 350,000 clones, around 87% of them singletons, with about 6% in the top ten. V was clipped by 2 bases and J by 3 bases; unmatched bases: 7. There are 16 residues in the CDR3. Germline V gives CDR1 MNHNS, CDR2 SASEGT. Sequencing was carried out using peripheral blood. This receptor was obtained from a woman in her forties or fifties with COVID-19, enrolled during active disease. V is TRBV6-1 and J is TRBJ1-1, with TRBD1 matching over 9 bases. CDR3 protein: CASSEPGQGFYTEAFF. CDR3 DNA sequence: TGTGCCAGCAGTGAACCGGGACAGGGTTTTTACACTGAAGCTTTCTTT.